This T cell receptor beta chain emerged from a study of HIV-infected patients and healthy controls. Study conclusions and caveats: The study did not determine the donors' HLA types. Diversity differences between study cohorts were not due to their slight age and sex differences.

This clonotype was picked up many times. Its antigen is unknown. No cell fractionation was done, so the repertoire covers all unsorted peripheral blood T cells. Alpha and beta constant-region primers primed reverse transcription of about 0.5 ug RNA. Alpha and beta chain libraries were made separately by chain-specific third strand synthesis with multiplexing indices. MiXCR, run by TCRdb on the 5' RACE reads, gives a single entry per CDR3 protein. The sample holds roughly 25,000 distinct CDR3 sequences; 8.5% to 9% are singletons and the top ten take approximately 3.9%. The germline V and J ends were trimmed by 2 bases and 7 bases, with 5 bases remaining between them. CDR3 size: 10 residues. Looked up from germline, CDR1 is DFQATT and CDR2 is SNEGSKA (reference sequence).

The sequence came from an adult in good health. This chain connects TRBV20-1 to TRBJ1-1; no reliable D call. The specimen was blood. CDR3 in DNA: TGCAGTGCTAGAAGTGTTGAAGCTTTCTTT. It encodes CSARSVEAFF.